This TCR beta chain emerged from a study of blood T cell repertoires in COVID-19 (dated by TCRdb to 2020 to 2021). Looking at the study overall: Samples from collaborators originated in the United States, Italy and Spain and spanned both the acute and convalescent phases of COVID-19. The prospective study material was composed of cDNA or gDNA derived from T cells, B-cell-depleted T cells, or PBMCs. Subjects who had been exposed to COVID-19, were actively infected with it, or had recovered from it provided the deeply sampled blood TCRbeta repertoires that made up the dataset. The repertoires were made available in a free public database intended to serve as a resource for research on the immune response to SARS-CoV-2. Samples were obtained from the ongoing ImmuneRACE study (first 160 participants) and from roughly 1,300 subjects provided by 6 global collaborators. Sample metadata almost always included a de-identified subject ID, COVID-19 status, age in years and sex. Where available, HLA class I and class II types were obtained from metadata supplied by the sample provider rather than from assay-based typing.

Whole blood was collected in K2EDTA tubes by collaborating institutions according to the institutions' own protocols. For TCRbeta analysis, collaborators shipped samples in one of three forms: frozen whole blood, isolated PBMCs, or DNA extracted from either of those sample types. The immunoSEQ Assay, a bias-controlled multiplex PCR, was used to amplify TCRbeta CDR3 regions from genomic DNA. The study's processing was this. The number of nucleated cells in each sample was estimated from the amplification of reference gene primers within the assay. To quantify the absolute abundance of each unique TCRbeta CDR3 rearrangement, sequence reads were collapsed and filtered. Productive Simpson clonality was computed per sample as the square root of Simpson's diversity index over productive rearrangements. Entries here come from immuneACCESS through TCRdb and include only in-frame sequences with V and J called. Some clones fail to appear in such tables; in the studies checked, an unresolved V gene covers under half of the shortfall, and the cause of the remainder is unknown. The DNA was the basis for D and trimming; V, J and clone size are from that table. Here the sample has over 200,000 clones; 70% to 90% occur a single time. The biggest ten clones account for 5.9% of the sample.

What the authors observed across the whole study: The amount of clinical and demographic metadata varied by source and participant and was provided uncurated.

Relative to germline, V is 0 bases shorter and J is 5 bases shorter, with 12 bases between their ends. For CDR1 and CDR2, the germline V gene lists SGHRS and YFSETQ. There are 14 amino acids in the CDR3, from cysteine to phenylalanine inclusive. CDR3 DNA only is kept here, 42 bases in frame from base 1. In regard to this clone: Its antigen is unknown. No base-level quality is on record; no much larger clone is a single base apart.

This sequence originates from a man older than 75 with acute or convalescent COVID-19. The rearrangement combines TRBV5-1 with TRBJ2-7; a tentative D match to TRBD1 spans 6 bases. Material for sequencing was peripheral blood. CDR3 reads: CASSLEGHLNEQYF. The bases read TGCGCCAGCAGCTTGGAGGGACACCTAAACGAGCAGTACTTC.